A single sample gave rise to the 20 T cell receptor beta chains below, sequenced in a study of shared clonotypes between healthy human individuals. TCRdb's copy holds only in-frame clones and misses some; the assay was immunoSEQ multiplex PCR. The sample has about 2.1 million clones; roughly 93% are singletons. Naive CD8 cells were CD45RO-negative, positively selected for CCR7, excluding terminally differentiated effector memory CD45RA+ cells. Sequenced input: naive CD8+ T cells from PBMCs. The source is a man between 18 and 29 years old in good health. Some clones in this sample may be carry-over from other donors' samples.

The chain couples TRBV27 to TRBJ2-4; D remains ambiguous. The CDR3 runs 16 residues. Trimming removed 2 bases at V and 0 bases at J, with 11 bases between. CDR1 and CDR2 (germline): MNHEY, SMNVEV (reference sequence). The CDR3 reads CASSLVPFVAKNIQYF. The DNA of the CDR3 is TGTGCCAGCAGTTTAGTCCCATTTGTAGCCAAAAACATTCAGTACTTC.

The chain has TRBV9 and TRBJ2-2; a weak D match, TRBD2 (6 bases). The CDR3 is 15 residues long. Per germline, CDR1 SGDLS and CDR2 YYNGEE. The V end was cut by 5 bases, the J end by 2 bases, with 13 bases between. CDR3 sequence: CASSDIADNTGELFF. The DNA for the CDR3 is TGTGCCAGCAGTGATATAGCGGACAACACCGGGGAGCTGTTTTTT.

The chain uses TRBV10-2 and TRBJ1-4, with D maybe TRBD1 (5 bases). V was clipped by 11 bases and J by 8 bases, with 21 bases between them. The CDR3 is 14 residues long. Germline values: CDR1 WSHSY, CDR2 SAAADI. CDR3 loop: CAALAVDSNEKLFF. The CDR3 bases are TGCGCCGCACTCGCAGTTGACAGCAACGAAAAACTGTTTTTT.

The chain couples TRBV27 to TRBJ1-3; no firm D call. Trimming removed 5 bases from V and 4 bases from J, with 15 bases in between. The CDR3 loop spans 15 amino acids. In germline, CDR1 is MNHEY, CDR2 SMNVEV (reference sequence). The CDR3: CASSPNQRPGNTIYF. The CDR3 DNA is TGTGCCAGCAGTCCAAACCAGAGGCCCGGAAACACCATATATTTT.

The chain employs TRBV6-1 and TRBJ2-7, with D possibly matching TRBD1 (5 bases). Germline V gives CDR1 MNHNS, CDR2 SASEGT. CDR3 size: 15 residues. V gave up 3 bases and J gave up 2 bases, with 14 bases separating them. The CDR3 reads CASSERGQAPYEQYF. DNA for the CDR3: TGTGCCAGCAGTGAGAGAGGACAAGCACCCTACGAGCAGTACTTC.

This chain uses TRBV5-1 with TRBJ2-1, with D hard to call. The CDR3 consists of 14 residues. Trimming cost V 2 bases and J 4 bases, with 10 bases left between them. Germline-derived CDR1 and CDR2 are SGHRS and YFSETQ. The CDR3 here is CASSFELQYNEQFF. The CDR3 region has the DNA TGCGCCAGCAGCTTCGAATTACAGTACAATGAGCAGTTCTTC.

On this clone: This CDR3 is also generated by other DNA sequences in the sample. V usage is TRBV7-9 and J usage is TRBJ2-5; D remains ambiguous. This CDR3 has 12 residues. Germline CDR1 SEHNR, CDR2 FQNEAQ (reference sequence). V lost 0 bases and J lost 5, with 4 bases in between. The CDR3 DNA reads TGTGCCAGCAGCTTAGCGCAGGAGACCCAGTACTTC. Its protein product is CASSLAQETQYF.

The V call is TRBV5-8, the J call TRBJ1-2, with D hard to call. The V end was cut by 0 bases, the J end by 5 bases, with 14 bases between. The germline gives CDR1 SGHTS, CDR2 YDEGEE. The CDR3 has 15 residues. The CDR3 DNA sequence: TGTGCCAGCAGCTTGGTGGATACGAGCCCATATGGCTACACCTTC. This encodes CASSLVDTSPYGYTF.

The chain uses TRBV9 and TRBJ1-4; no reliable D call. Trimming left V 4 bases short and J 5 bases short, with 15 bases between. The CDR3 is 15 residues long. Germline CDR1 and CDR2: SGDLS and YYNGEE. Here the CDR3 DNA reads TGTGCCAGCAGCCCGTCGGACTTTGCGAATGAAAAACTGTTTTTT. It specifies CASSPSDFANEKLFF.

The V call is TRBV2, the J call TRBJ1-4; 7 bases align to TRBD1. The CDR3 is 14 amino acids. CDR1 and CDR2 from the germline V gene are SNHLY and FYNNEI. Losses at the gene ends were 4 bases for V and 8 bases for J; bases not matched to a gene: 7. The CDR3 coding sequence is TGTGCCAGCAGTGCCACAGGGGTCGGCGAAAAACTGTTTTTT. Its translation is CASSATGVGEKLFF.

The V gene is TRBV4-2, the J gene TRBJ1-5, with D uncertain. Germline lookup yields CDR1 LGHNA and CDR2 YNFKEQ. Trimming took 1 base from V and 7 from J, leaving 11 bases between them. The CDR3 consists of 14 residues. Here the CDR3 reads CASSQVRAKQPQHF. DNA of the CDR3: TGTGCCAGCAGCCAAGTGAGGGCGAAGCAGCCCCAGCATTTT.

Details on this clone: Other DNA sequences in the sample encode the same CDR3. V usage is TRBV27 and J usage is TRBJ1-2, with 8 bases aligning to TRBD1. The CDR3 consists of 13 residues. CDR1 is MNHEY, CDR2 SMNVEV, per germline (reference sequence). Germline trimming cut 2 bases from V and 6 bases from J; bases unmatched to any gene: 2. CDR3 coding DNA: TGTGCCAGCAGTTTAATACAGGGGGATGGCTACACCTTC. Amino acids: CASSLIQGDGYTF.

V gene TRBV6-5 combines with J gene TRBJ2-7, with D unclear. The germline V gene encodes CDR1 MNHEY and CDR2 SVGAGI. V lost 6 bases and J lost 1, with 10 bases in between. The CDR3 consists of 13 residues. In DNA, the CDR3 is TGTGCCAGCAGGCCAGGATTGTCCTACGAGCAGTACTTC. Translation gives CASRPGLSYEQYF.

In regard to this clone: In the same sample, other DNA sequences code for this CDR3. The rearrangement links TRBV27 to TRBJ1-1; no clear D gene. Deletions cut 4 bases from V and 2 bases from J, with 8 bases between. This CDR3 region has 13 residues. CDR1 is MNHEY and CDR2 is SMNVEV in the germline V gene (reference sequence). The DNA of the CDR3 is TGTGCCAGCAGTTCCACAGTAAACACTGAAGCTTTCTTT. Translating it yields CASSSTVNTEAFF.

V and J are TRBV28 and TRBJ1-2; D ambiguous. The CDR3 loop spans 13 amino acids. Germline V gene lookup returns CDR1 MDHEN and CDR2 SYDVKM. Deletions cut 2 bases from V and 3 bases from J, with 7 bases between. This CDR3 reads CASSLPEHYGYTF. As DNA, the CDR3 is TGTGCCAGCAGTTTACCGGAGCACTATGGCTACACCTTC.

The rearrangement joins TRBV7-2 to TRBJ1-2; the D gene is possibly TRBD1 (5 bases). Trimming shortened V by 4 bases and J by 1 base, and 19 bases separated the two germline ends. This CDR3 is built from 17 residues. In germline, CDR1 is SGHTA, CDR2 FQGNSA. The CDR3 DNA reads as TGTGCCAGCAGCTCCAGGGACGGTACGCGCCTTAACTATGGCTACACCTTC. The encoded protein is CASSSRDGTRLNYGYTF. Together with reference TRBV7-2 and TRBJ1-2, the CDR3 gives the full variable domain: GAGVSQSPSNKVTEKGKDVELRCDPISGHTALYWYRQSLGQGLEFLIYFQGNSAPDKSGLPSDRFSAERTGGSVSTLTIQRTQQEDSAVYLCASSSRDGTRLNYGYTFGSGTRLTVV.

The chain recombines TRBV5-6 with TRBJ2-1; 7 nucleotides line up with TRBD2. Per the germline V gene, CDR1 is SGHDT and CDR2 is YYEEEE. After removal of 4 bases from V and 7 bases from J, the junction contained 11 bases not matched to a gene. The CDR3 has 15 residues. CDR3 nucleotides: TGTGCCAGCAGCATCATGGGACTACGGCAGAATGAGCAGTTCTTC. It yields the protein CASSIMGLRQNEQFF.

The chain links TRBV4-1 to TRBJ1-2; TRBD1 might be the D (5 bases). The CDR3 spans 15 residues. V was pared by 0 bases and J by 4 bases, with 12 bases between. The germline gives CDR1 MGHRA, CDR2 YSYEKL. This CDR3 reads CASSQDQGVGYGYTF. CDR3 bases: TGCGCCAGCAGCCAAGATCAAGGGGTTGGCTATGGCTACACCTTC.

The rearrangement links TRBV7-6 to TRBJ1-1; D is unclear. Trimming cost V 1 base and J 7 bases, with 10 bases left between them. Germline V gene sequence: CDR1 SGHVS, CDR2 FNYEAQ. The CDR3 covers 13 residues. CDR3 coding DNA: TGTGCCAGCAGCTTAGTACTTTCCGGTGAAGCTTTCTTT. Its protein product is CASSLVLSGEAFF.

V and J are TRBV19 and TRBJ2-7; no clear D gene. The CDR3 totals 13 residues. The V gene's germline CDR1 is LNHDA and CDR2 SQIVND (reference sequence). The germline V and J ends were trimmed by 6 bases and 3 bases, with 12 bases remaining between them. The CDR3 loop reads CASRGDTDYEQYF. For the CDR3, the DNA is TGTGCCAGTAGAGGAGACACAGACTACGAGCAGTACTTC.